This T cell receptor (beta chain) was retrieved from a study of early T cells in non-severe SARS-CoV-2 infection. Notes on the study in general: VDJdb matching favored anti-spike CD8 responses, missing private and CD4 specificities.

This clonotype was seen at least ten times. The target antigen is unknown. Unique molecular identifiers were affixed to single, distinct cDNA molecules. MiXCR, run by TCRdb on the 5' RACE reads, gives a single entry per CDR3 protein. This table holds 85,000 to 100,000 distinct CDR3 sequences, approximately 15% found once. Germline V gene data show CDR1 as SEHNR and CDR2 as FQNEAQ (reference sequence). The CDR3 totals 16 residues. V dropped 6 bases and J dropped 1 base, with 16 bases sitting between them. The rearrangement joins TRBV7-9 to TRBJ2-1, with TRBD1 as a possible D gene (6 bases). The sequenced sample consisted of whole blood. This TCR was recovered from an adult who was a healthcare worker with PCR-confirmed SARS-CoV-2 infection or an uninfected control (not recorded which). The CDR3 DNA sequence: TGTGCCAGCAGACCAACAGGGCAGATTTCCTACAATGAGCAGTTCTTC. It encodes CASRPTGQISYNEQFF.